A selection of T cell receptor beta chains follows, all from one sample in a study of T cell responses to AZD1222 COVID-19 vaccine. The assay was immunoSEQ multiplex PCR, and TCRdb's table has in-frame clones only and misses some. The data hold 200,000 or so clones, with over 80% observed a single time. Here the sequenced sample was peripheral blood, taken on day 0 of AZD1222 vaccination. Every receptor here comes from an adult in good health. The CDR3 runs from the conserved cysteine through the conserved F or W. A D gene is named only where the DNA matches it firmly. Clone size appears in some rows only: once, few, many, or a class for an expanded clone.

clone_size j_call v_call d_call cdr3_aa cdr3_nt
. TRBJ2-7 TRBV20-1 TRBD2 CSAGGLAEYEQYF TGCAGTGCTGGTGGTCTAGCGGAGTACGAGCAGTACTTC
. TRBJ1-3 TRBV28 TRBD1 CASSPADRVSGNTIYF TGTGCCAGCAGTCCCGCGGACAGGGTCTCTGGAAACACCATATATTTT
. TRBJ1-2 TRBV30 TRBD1 CAWYYVGTDYGYTF TGTGCCTGGTACTACGTAGGGACAGACTATGGCTACACCTTC
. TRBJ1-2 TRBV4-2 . CASSQDTTPSYGYTF TGTGCCAGCAGCCAAGATACGACGCCAAGCTATGGCTACACCTTC
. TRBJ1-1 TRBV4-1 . CASSQSHLNTEAFF TGCGCCAGCAGCCAATCACACCTGAACACTGAAGCTTTCTTT
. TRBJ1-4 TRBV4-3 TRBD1 CASSQDGTGDEKLFF TGCGCCAGCAGCCAAGACGGGACAGGGGATGAAAAACTGTTTTTT
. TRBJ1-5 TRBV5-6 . CASSLGGSQPQHF TGTGCCAGCAGCTTGGGGGGGTCGCAGCCCCAGCATTTT
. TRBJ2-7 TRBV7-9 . CASSSHLGATSYEQYF TGTGCCAGCAGCTCCCACTTAGGGGCCACGTCCTACGAGCAGTACTTC
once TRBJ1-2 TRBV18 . CASSPSRGPGYTF TGTGCCAGCTCACCATCGCGGGGGCCAGGCTACACCTTC
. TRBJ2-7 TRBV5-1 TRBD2 CASSFGDYTYEQYF TGCGCCAGCAGCTTCGGGGACTACACCTACGAGCAGTACTTC
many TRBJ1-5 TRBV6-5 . CASGVRDDNQPQHF TGTGCCAGCGGAGTCAGGGATGACAATCAGCCCCAGCATTTT
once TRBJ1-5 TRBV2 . CASSAPGGRGPQHF TGTGCCAGCAGCGCTCCGGGGGGGCGAGGACCCCAGCATTTT
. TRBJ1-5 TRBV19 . CASTSANSNQPQHF TGTGCCAGTACTTCAGCTAATAGCAATCAGCCCCAGCATTTT
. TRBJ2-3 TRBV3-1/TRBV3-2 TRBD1 CASSPYRGGTDTQYF TGTGCCAGCAGCCCTTACAGGGGGGGCACAGATACGCAGTATTTT
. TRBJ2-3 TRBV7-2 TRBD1 CASSRTRTGGSDTQYF TGTGCCAGCAGCAGGACCAGGACAGGGGGCTCAGATACGCAGTATTTT
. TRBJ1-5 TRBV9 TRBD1 CASSEGAFSNQPQHF TGTGCCAGTAGTGAGGGGGCGTTTAGCAATCAGCCCCAGCATTTT
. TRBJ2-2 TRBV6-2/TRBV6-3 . CASSYRPRTTGELFF TGTGCCAGCAGTTACCGCCCACGTACCACCGGGGAGCTGTTTTTT
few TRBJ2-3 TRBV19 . CASGPQSTDTQYF TGTGCCAGCGGCCCGCAAAGCACAGATACGCAGTATTTT
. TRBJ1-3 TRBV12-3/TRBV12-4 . CASSRSSGNTIYF TGTGCCAGCAGCAGAAGCTCTGGAAACACCATATATTTT
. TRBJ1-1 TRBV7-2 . CASSFSMNTEAFF TGTGCCAGCAGCTTTTCTATGAACACTGAAGCTTTCTTT
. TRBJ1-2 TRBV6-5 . CASSPSAGSLGGYTF TGTGCCAGCAGTCCGTCGGCAGGGAGTCTGGGTGGCTACACCTTC
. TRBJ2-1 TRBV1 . CTSRAPLGTSGYNEQFF TGCACCAGCAGAGCCCCCCTTGGGACTAGCGGCTACAATGAGCAGTTCTTC
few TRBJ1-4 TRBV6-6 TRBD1 CASREQGAREKLFF TGTGCCAGCCGAGAACAGGGGGCGCGGGAAAAACTGTTTTTT
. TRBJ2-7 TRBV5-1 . CASSLATYSYEQYF TGCGCCAGCAGCTTGGCGACTTACTCCTACGAGCAGTACTTC
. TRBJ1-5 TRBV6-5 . CASSRNRGNQPQHF TGTGCCAGCAGTAGGAACAGGGGCAATCAGCCCCAGCATTTT
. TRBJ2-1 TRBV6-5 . CASSPQGKYNEQFF TGTGCCAGCAGTCCCCAGGGAAAATACAATGAGCAGTTCTTC
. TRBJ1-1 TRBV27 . CASSKTTGILWTEAFF TGTGCCAGCAGTAAAACTACAGGGATCCTGTGGACTGAAGCTTTCTTT
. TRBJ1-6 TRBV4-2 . CASSQDLSLPGRNSPLHF TGTGCCAGCAGCCAAGATCTCAGCTTGCCAGGGAGGAATTCACCCCTCCACTTT
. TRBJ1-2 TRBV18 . CASSPNSLYGYTF TGTGCCAGCTCACCTAACAGCCTCTATGGCTACACCTTC
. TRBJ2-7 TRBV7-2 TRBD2 CASSNSGTRLSYEQYF TGTGCCAGCAGCAATTCCGGGACTAGGCTCTCCTACGAGCAGTACTTC
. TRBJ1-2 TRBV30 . CAWNREGGYTF TGTGCCTGGAATAGGGAGGGGGGCTACACCTTC
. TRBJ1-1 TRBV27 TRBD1 CASSLGGQSEAFF TGTGCCAGCAGTTTGGGGGGACAGAGTGAAGCTTTCTTT
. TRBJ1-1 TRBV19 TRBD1 CASRGTGVAEAFF TGTGCCAGTAGGGGGACAGGGGTCGCCGAAGCTTTCTTT
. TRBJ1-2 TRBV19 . CASTSAGGANYGYTF TGTGCCAGTACCTCCGCGGGGGGAGCTAACTATGGCTACACCTTC
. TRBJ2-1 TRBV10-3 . CAISGDSEQFF TGTGCCATCAGTGGTGACAGTGAGCAGTTCTTC
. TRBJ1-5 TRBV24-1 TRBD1 CATSVGTGRDQPQHF TGTGCCACCAGTGTTGGGACAGGGCGGGATCAGCCCCAGCATTTT
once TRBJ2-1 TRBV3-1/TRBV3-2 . CASSPRGSSSGGIF TGTGCCAGCAGCCCCCGGGGGAGCTCAAGCGGAGGAATCTTC
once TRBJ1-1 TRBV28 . CASSLNEGRGAFF TGTGCCAGCAGTTTAAACGAGGGCCGCGGAGCTTTCTTT
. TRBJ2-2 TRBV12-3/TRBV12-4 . CASSFERTGELFF TGTGCCAGCAGTTTTGAGAGGACCGGGGAGCTGTTTTTT
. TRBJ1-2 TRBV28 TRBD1 CASSTPQGRNGYTF TGTGCCAGCAGCACCCCACAGGGGAGGAATGGCTACACCTTC
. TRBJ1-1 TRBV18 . CASSPGPLNTEAFF TGTGCCAGCTCGCCCGGACCCCTGAACACTGAAGCTTTCTTT
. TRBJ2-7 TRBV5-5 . CASSDPRVSDYEQYF TGTGCCAGCAGCGACCCGAGGGTGTCCGACTACGAGCAGTACTTC
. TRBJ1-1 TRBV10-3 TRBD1 CAISVPPGRGRRDTEAFF TGTGCCATCAGTGTACCCCCTGGGAGGGGGCGCCGTGACACTGAAGCTTTCTTT
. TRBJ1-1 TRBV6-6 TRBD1 CASRATGTDNTEAFF TGTGCCAGCAGGGCTACCGGGACAGATAACACTGAAGCTTTCTTT
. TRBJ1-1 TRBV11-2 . CASSLSIGNTEAFF TGTGCCAGCAGCTTGTCTATTGGGAACACTGAAGCTTTCTTT
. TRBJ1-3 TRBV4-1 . CASSQESRDRNTIYF TGCGCCAGCAGCCAAGAGAGCAGGGATAGAAACACCATATATTTT
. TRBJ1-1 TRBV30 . CAWTTGNTEAFF TGTGCCTGGACCACCGGGAACACTGAAGCTTTCTTT
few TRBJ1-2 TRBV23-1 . CASSLKEANYGYTF TGCGCCAGCAGTCTGAAAGAAGCTAACTATGGCTACACCTTC
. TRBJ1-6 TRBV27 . CASTLGGNSPLHF TGTGCCAGCACCCTGGGGGGTAATTCACCCCTCCACTTT
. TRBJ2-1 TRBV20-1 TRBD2 CSASSFSGSTLIWVHNEQFF TGCAGTGCTAGTTCGTTTAGCGGGAGTACTCTAATATGGGTTCACAATGAGCAGTTCTTC
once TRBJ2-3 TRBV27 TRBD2 CASSLLLAGGTDTQYF TGTGCCAGCAGTTTACTTCTAGCGGGGGGGACAGATACGCAGTATTTT
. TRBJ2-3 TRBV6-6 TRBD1 CASSYGTGDRTDTQYF TGTGCCAGCAGTTACGGGACAGGGGATAGGACAGATACGCAGTATTTT
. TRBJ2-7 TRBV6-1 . CASRAPGEQYF TGTGCCAGCAGGGCCCCGGGGGAGCAGTACTTC
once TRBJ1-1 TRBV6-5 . CASSQGSEAFF TGTGCCAGCAGTCAGGGCTCTGAAGCTTTCTTT
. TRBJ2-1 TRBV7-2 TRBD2 CASSLKGPRLAGLNEQFF TGTGCCAGCAGCTTAAAAGGACCCAGACTAGCGGGGCTCAATGAGCAGTTCTTC